The 18 T cell receptor beta chains in this list originate from one sample, sequenced in a study of long-term antiretroviral therapy in people with HIV. At survey level, the immunoSEQ assay was run in its v3.0 version. Data came from immunoSEQ multiplex PCR; TCRdb stores just in-frame clones and leaves some out. The table lists more than 20,000 clones, about four fifths of them singletons, with 9.5% to 12% in the top ten. Sample: unsorted PBMCs, taken less than 2.5 years after starting antiretroviral therapy. The receptor set was obtained from a man between 35 and 55 years old with HIV.

The gene calls are TRBV13 and TRBJ1-1, with 11 bases fitting TRBD1. The CDR3 has 15 amino acids. CDR1 is PRHDT, CDR2 FYEKMQ, per germline (reference sequence). With 5 bases clipped from V and 3 bases from J, the junction kept 5 bases outside the gene matches. CDR3 nucleotide sequence: TGTGCCAGCAGCCCCCAGGGACAGGGGGACACTGAAGCTTTCTTT. Translation: CASSPQGQGDTEAFF.

This chain links TRBV5-6 with TRBJ2-7, with D tentatively TRBD1 (5 bases). Trimming cost V 4 bases and J 9 bases, with 14 bases left between them. Germline V lookup: CDR1 SGHDT, CDR2 YYEEEE. The CDR3 has 12 residues. DNA of the CDR3: TGTGCCAGCAGCCGACAGTCCTTGGCGCAGTACTTC. Translating gives CASSRQSLAQYF.

The chain employs TRBV7-9 and TRBJ2-7; TRBD1 matches 7 bases. CDR3 length: 14 residues. CDR1 is SEHNR, CDR2 FQNEAQ, per germline (reference sequence). The J segment lost 3 bases and the V segment lost 5 bases, leaving 7 bases of the junction unmatched. CDR3 loop: CASSELRDSYEQYF. The DNA of the CDR3 is TGTGCCAGCAGCGAACTCCGGGACAGCTACGAGCAGTACTTC.

Here the CDR3 reads CGTRGPTNTGELFF. The CDR3 DNA reads as TGTGGGACCAGGGGGCCCACGAACACCGGGGAGCTGTTTTTT. V usage is TRBV27 and J usage is TRBJ2-2; 8 bases align to TRBD1. Looked up from germline, CDR1 is MNHEY and CDR2 is SMNVEV (reference sequence). This CDR3 contains 14 residues.

The DNA for the CDR3 is TGTGCCAGCAGTTACGACTCGCAGGGGGAAAAACTGTTTTTT. It is translated as CASSYDSQGEKLFF. The V gene is TRBV6-6, the J gene TRBJ1-4, with D maybe TRBD1 (6 bases). Germline loops: CDR1 MNHNY, CDR2 SVGAGI (reference sequence). The V gene lost 2 bases and the J gene lost 8 bases, with 12 bases spanning the gap. The CDR3 has 14 amino acids.

The chain links TRBV7-2 to TRBJ2-5, with a possible D match to TRBD2 (5 bases). Near its end, the DNA agrees better with TRBJ2-7, so the J call may be wrong. Per the germline V gene, CDR1 is SGHTA and CDR2 is FQGNSA. The CDR3 consists of 15 residues. As DNA, the CDR3 is TGTGCCAGCAGCAACGAGGGTTGGGGTTCCTACGAGCAGTACTTC. It specifies CASSNEGWGSYEQYF.

The genes are TRBV10-1 and TRBJ2-2; TRBD2 aligns across 11 bases. The germline V gene has CDR1 WNHNN and CDR2 SYGVQD (reference sequence). The CDR3 is 15 residues long. V dropped 5 bases and J dropped 4; count of bases not matched to a gene: 3. In DNA, the CDR3 is TGCGCCAGCAGTCGACTAGCGGGACGCACCGGGGAGCTGTTTTTT. Translating gives CASSRLAGRTGELFF.

The rearrangement joins TRBV7-8 to TRBJ2-7; D is perhaps TRBD2 (5 bases). The germline V gene has CDR1 SGHVS and CDR2 FQNEAQ. The CDR3 covers 12 residues. Trimming removed 3 bases at V and 7 bases at J, with 10 bases between. CDR3 amino acids: CASSFASGEQYF. CDR3 sequence (DNA): TGTGCCAGCAGCTTTGCTTCGGGGGAGCAGTACTTC.

The V and J genes are TRBV29-1 and TRBJ1-2, with 7 bases lining up with TRBD1. CDR3 length: 15 amino acids. CDR1 and CDR2 from the germline V gene are SQVTM and ANQGSEA. V was pared by 0 bases and J by 5 bases, with 9 bases of the junction left unmatched. CDR3 DNA sequence: TGCAGCGTTGAAGACTCACAGGGGAATGGTTATGGCTACACCTTC. It is translated as CSVEDSQGNGYGYTF.

V and J are TRBV7-2 and TRBJ1-2; D not resolved. The CDR3 runs 14 residues. CDR1 is SGHTA and CDR2 is FQGNSA in the germline V gene. Trimming removed 0 bases from V and 8 bases from J, with 13 bases in between. Here the CDR3 DNA reads TGTGCCAGCAGCTTAGCTGGAATCCCCGGCGGCTACACCTTC. Residues: CASSLAGIPGGYTF.

This clone has only a few counts. This sequence joins TRBV4-1 and TRBJ2-6; the D is unclear. This CDR3 contains 18 residues. Germline lookup yields CDR1 MGHRA and CDR2 YSYEKL. Trimming pared 0 bases from V and 0 bases from J, leaving 12 bases between. The CDR3 spells CASSQDGRKPSGANVLTF. The CDR3 DNA reads TGCGCCAGCAGCCAAGATGGCCGTAAACCCTCTGGGGCCAACGTCCTGACTTTC.

The J gene is TRBJ1-2, the V gene TRBV6-5; D possibly corresponds to TRBD1 (5 bases). Trimming shortened V by 10 bases and J by 2 bases, and 14 bases separated the two germline ends. This CDR3 contains 13 residues. Germline CDR1 is MNHEY and CDR2 is SVGAGI. The CDR3 sequence is CATGGAGNYGYTF. The CDR3 DNA sequence: TGTGCCACGGGAGGGGCAGGAAACTATGGCTACACCTTC.

This clone was seen only once. The chain recombines TRBV18 with TRBJ1-1, with D tentatively TRBD1 (6 bases). The germline V and J ends were trimmed by 3 bases and 4 bases, with 18 bases remaining between them. The germline V gene encodes CDR1 KGHSH and CDR2 LQKENI. This CDR3 spans 16 amino acids. The chain's CDR3 is CASSPPLGGQITEAFF. The DNA of the CDR3 is TGTGCCAGCTCACCTCCCCTAGGGGGGCAGATCACTGAAGCTTTCTTT.

The rearrangement links TRBV5-1 to TRBJ1-2; D gene unclear. Germline V gene data show CDR1 as SGHRS and CDR2 as YFSETQ. V was trimmed by 4 bases and J by 8 bases, leaving 15 bases between them. The CDR3 is 13 residues long. CDR3 bases: TGCGCCAGCAGCCCGGATGGGGTAGGCGGCTACACCTTC. Its translation: CASSPDGVGGYTF. The full variable domain, rest sourced from reference TRBV5-1 and TRBJ1-2, is KAGVTQTPRYLIKTRGQQVTLSCSPISGHRSVSWYQQTPGQGLQFLFEYFSETQRNKGNFPGRFSGRQFSNSRSEMNVSTLELGDSALYLCASSPDGVGGYTFGSGTRLTVV.

The chain recombines TRBV7-9 with TRBJ2-1, with D perhaps TRBD1 (5 bases). V was cut by 5 bases and J by 2 bases, with 7 bases left in between. CDR1 is SEHNR, CDR2 FQNEAQ, per germline (reference sequence). The CDR3 extends over 13 amino acids. DNA of the CDR3: TGTGCCAGCAGCGAGGACACCTACAATGAGCAGTTCTTC. Its translation: CASSEDTYNEQFF.

The chain carries TRBV18 and TRBJ1-5; TRBD1 is a possible D gene (6 bases). Germline V gene data show CDR1 as KGHSH and CDR2 as LQKENI. The CDR3 has 17 amino acids. Trimming cost V 6 bases and J 10 bases, with 28 bases left between them. The CDR3 is CASSLSRGTPAEYPQHF. For the CDR3, the DNA is TGTGCCAGCTCGCTATCACGGGGGACACCGGCCGAGTATCCCCAGCATTTT.

This chain joins TRBV19 and TRBJ1-2; TRBD1 matches at 10 bases. This CDR3 has 15 residues. V was pared by 4 bases and J by 2 bases, with 4 bases of the junction left unmatched. Germline-derived CDR1 and CDR2 are LNHDA and SQIVND (reference sequence). The chain's CDR3 is CASSKGQGTNYGYTF. The CDR3 DNA sequence: TGTGCCAGTAGTAAGGGACAGGGGACAAACTATGGCTACACCTTC.

The genes are TRBV4-3 and TRBJ2-1, with TRBD2 as a possible D gene (5 bases). Germline V lookup: CDR1 LGHNA, CDR2 YSLEER. V lost 1 base and J lost 10, with 11 bases in between. The CDR3 is 13 amino acids. CDR3 DNA sequence: TGCGCCAGCAGCCAAGTGGTGTCGGGAGAGCAGTTCTTC. Protein product: CASSQVVSGEQFF.